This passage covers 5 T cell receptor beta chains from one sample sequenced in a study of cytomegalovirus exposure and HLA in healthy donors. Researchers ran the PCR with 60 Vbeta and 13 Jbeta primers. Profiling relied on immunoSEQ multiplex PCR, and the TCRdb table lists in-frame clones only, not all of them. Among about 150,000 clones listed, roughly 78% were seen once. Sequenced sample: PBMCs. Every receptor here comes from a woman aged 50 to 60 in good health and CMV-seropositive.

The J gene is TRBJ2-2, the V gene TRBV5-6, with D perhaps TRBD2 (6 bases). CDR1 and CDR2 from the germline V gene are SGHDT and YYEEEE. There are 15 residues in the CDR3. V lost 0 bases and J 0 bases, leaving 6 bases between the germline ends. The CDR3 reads CASSLGGANTGELFF. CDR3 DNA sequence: TGTGCCAGCAGCTTGGGGGGGGCGAACACCGGGGAGCTGTTTTTT.

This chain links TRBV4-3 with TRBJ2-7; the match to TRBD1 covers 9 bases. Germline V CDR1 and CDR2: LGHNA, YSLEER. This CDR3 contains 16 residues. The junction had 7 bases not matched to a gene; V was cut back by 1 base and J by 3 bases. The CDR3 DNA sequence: TGCGCCAGCAGCCAAGTAAGCGGACAGGGGCGCTACGAGCAGTACTTC. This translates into CASSQVSGQGRYEQYF.

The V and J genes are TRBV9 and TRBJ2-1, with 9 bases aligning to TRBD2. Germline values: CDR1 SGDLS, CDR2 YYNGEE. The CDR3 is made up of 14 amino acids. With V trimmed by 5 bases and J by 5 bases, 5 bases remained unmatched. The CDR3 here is CASSRLAGHNEQFF. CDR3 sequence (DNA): TGTGCCAGCAGTCGTCTAGCGGGACACAATGAGCAGTTCTTC.

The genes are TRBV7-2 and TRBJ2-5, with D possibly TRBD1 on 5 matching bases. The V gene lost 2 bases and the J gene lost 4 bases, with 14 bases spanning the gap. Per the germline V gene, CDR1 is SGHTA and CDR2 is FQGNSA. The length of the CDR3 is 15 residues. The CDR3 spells CASSLQGSRTETQYF. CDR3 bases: TGTGCCAGCAGCTTACAGGGCTCACGGACAGAGACCCAGTACTTC.

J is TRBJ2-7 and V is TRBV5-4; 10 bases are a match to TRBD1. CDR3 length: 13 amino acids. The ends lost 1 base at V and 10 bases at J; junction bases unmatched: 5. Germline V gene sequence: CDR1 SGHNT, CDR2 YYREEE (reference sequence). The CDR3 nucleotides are TGTGCCAGCAGCTTGAAGGGACAGGGGATCCAGTACTTC. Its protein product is CASSLKGQGIQYF. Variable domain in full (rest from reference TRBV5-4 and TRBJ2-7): ETGVTQSPTHLIKTRGQQVTLRCSSQSGHNTVSWYQQALGQGPQFIFQYYREEENGRGNFPPRFSGLQFPNYSSELNVNALELDDSALYLCASSLKGQGIQYFGPGTRLTVT.